This passage covers 18 T cell receptor beta chains from one sample sequenced in a study of cytomegalovirus exposure and HLA in healthy donors. The PCR ran on 60 Vbeta and 13 Jbeta primers. TCRdb's copy holds only in-frame clones and misses some; the assay was immunoSEQ multiplex PCR. The sample includes 150,000 to 170,000 clones, 65% to 80% of them seen just once. The sequenced material came from PBMCs. Every receptor here comes from a woman in her 40s in good health and CMV-seronegative.

This clone was seen once. The genes are TRBV28 and TRBJ2-5, with TRBD2 matching 8 bases. J lost 9 bases, V lost 6 bases, and 9 bases had no gene match. Per the germline V gene, CDR1 is MDHEN and CDR2 is SYDVKM. CDR3 length: 13 amino acids. CDR3 sequence: CASRARGGGAQYF. CDR3 sequence (DNA): TGTGCCAGCAGAGCCCGGGGGGGCGGGGCCCAGTACTTC.

The V gene is TRBV5-8, the J gene TRBJ2-5; 8 bases map to TRBD2. CDR1 and CDR2 from the germline V gene are SGHTS and YDEGEE. The CDR3 covers 15 residues. V lost 4 bases, J lost 1 base, and 6 bases stayed unmatched. CDR3 residues: CASSARGGSQETQYF. For the CDR3, the DNA is TGTGCCAGCAGCGCACGGGGGGGAAGCCAAGAGACCCAGTACTTC.

The V gene is TRBV28, the J gene TRBJ2-7, with a weak D call TRBD2 (5 bases). CDR1 is MDHEN, CDR2 SYDVKM, per germline. V was shortened by 8 bases and J by 7 bases, with 15 bases between the two germline ends. The CDR3 is 12 amino acids. CDR3 coding DNA: TGTGCCAGCGGAATGAGGGTTCGAGAGCAGTACTTC. Translated, it gives CASGMRVREQYF.

The genes are TRBV19 and TRBJ1-5, with D maybe TRBD1 (6 bases). The germline V and J ends were trimmed by 5 bases and 5 bases, with 19 bases remaining between them. The length of the CDR3 is 16 residues. CDR1 LNHDA and CDR2 SQIVND come from the germline V gene (reference sequence). This CDR3 is CASSEYLGAGYQPQHF. In DNA, the CDR3 is TGTGCCAGTAGTGAATACCTGGGGGCAGGCTATCAGCCCCAGCATTTT. Full variable domain (remainder filled in from reference TRBV19 and TRBJ1-5): DGGITQSPKYLFRKEGQNVTLSCEQNLNHDAMYWYRQDPGQGLRLIYYSQIVNDFQKGDIAEGYSVSREKKESFPLTVTSAQKNPTAFYLCASSEYLGAGYQPQHFGDGTRLSIL.

J is TRBJ1-4 and V is TRBV6-4; D is unclear. V lost 10 bases, J lost 8 bases, and 14 bases lay in between. Germline CDR1 MRHNA, CDR2 SNTAGT. This CDR3 has 12 residues. The CDR3 DNA reads TGTGCCACCATGGGAGCCGGGGAAAAACTGTTTTTT. Amino acid sequence: CATMGAGEKLFF.

The gene calls are TRBV11-2 and TRBJ1-4, with D unclear. CDR3 length equals 14 residues. Trimming took 1 base from V and 7 from J, leaving 10 bases between them. The germline gives CDR1 SGHAT, CDR2 FQNNGV. The CDR3 DNA follows: TGTGCCAGCAGCTTAGGGTCTCCGGGTGAAAAACTGTTTTTT. Translated, it gives CASSLGSPGEKLFF.

This rearrangement joins TRBV5-3 to TRBJ2-7; either TRBD1 or TRBD2 may supply D (9 bases each). TRBV5-3 is an open reading frame whose function is uncertain. The CDR3 spans 17 residues. V shed 4 bases and J shed 6 bases, with 26 bases lying between them. This chain's CDR3 is CARSRDRECGRACEQYF. The CDR3 bases are TGTGCCAGAAGCCGGGACAGGGAGTGCGGGAGGGCCTGCGAGCAGTACTTC.

This sequence joins TRBV11-2 and TRBJ2-7; 8 bases are a match to TRBD2. The length of the CDR3 is 14 residues. The germline gives CDR1 SGHAT, CDR2 FQNNGV. Losses at the gene ends were 4 bases for V and 3 bases for J; bases not matched to a gene: 5. Written as DNA, the CDR3 is TGTGCCAGCAGCTCAAGGACTAGCAGCTACGAGCAGTACTTC. Its translation is CASSSRTSSYEQYF.

The J gene is TRBJ2-7, the V gene TRBV20-1; D might be TRBD2 (5 bases). This CDR3 comprises 11 residues. CDR1 is DFQATT, CDR2 SNEGSKA, per germline (reference sequence). V dropped 4 bases and J dropped 5 bases, with 9 bases sitting between them. The CDR3 region is CSAIRGNEQYF. DNA for the CDR3: TGCAGTGCTATTCGGGGAAACGAGCAGTACTTC.

V is TRBV7-9 and J is TRBJ2-3, with D possibly TRBD2 on 5 matching bases. The length of the CDR3 is 15 residues. Deletions cut 5 bases from V and 2 bases from J, with 14 bases between. Germline-derived CDR1 and CDR2 are SEHNR and FQNEAQ (reference sequence). This CDR3 is CASSGYRGNTDTQYF. CDR3 DNA: TGTGCCAGCAGCGGGTACAGAGGGAACACAGATACGCAGTATTTT.

The chain carries TRBV7-9 and TRBJ1-1; TRBD1 is a possible D gene (5 bases). V was pared by 5 bases and J by 4 bases, with 26 bases between. The CDR3 is made up of 18 amino acids. Germline V gene data show CDR1 as SEHNR and CDR2 as FQNEAQ (reference sequence). CDR3 DNA: TGTGCCAGCAGCCAGGTCGGCGGGGGAGGCTTTCTGTCCACTGAAGCTTTCTTT. It encodes CASSQVGGGGFLSTEAFF.

The J gene is TRBJ2-1, the V gene TRBV10-1, with D maybe TRBD2 (5 bases). The CDR3 extends over 15 amino acids. In germline, CDR1 is WNHNN, CDR2 SYGVQD (reference sequence). V was trimmed by 3 bases and J by 5 bases, leaving 14 bases between them. CDR3 DNA: TGCGCCAGCAGTGAATCTGGGAGTGGGAACAATGAGCAGTTCTTC. Protein product: CASSESGSGNNEQFF.

V and J are TRBV29-1 and TRBJ2-1, with D perhaps matching TRBD2 (6 bases). Trimming stripped 5 bases from V and 3 bases from J, with 14 bases between. This CDR3 region has 14 residues. The germline CDR1 and CDR2 sequences are SQVTM and ANQGSEA. The CDR3, as DNA: TGCAGCGTTACGGTAACCGGGGGCTACAATGAGCAGTTCTTC. Protein sequence: CSVTVTGGYNEQFF.

The gene calls are TRBV5-8 and TRBJ1-1; maybe TRBD1 (6 bases). Between the trimmed V and J ends, which lost 4 bases and 3 bases, there was a span of 13 bases. The germline gives CDR1 SGHTS, CDR2 YDEGEE. The CDR3 is 14 residues long. CDR3 residues: CASSPPQGYTEAFF. CDR3 in DNA: TGTGCCAGCAGCCCGCCCCAGGGGTACACTGAAGCTTTCTTT.

The chain employs TRBV5-6 and TRBJ1-5; D is undetermined. The CDR3 extends over 15 amino acids. Trimming removed 3 bases at V and 3 bases at J, with 13 bases between. Germline assignment: CDR1 SGHDT and CDR2 YYEEEE. The CDR3, as DNA: TGTGCCAGCAGCTGGAGCCCCGGGAACAATCAGCCCCAGCATTTT. This gives the protein CASSWSPGNNQPQHF.

The chain links TRBV7-9 to TRBJ2-7; 13 bases match TRBD2. Per germline, CDR1 SEHNR and CDR2 FQNEAQ (reference sequence). The ends lost 5 bases at V and 5 bases at J; junction bases unmatched: 9. The CDR3 totals 16 residues. The CDR3 DNA is TGTGCCAGCAGCCCAATACTAGCGGGAGGGAGTAACGAGCAGTACTTC. Translation: CASSPILAGGSNEQYF.

The chain has TRBV6-5 and TRBJ2-7; TRBD2 agrees at 12 bases. V shed 5 bases, J shed 3 bases, and the junction held 5 bases outside the gene matches. The CDR3 has 15 amino acids. From germline, CDR1 is MNHEY and CDR2 SVGAGI. DNA of the CDR3: TGTGCCAGCAGTCTAGCGGGAGGGGTGGACTACGAGCAGTACTTC. This translates into CASSLAGGVDYEQYF.

The rearrangement joins TRBV10-3 to TRBJ1-3; D not certain. V gave up 7 bases and J gave up 1 base, with 11 bases separating them. The CDR3 runs 14 residues. Germline V gene lookup returns CDR1 ENHRY and CDR2 SYGVKD. In nucleotides, the CDR3 is TGTGCCATCAAAAGAGAGAAGTCTGGAAACACCATATATTTT. The encoded protein is CAIKREKSGNTIYF.